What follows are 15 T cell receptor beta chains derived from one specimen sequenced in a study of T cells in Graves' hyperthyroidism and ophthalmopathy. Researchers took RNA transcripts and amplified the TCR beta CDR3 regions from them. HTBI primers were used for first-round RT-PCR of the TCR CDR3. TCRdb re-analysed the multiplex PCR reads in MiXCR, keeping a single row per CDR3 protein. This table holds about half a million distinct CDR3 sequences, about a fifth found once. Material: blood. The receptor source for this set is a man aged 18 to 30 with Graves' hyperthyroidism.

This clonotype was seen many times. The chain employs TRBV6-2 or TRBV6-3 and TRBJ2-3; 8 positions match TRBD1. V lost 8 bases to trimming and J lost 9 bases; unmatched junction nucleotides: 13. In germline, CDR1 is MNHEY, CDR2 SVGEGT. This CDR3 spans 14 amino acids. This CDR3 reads CASGGTGRGDTQYF. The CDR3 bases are TGTGCCAGCGGTGGGACAGGCAGAGGTGACACGCAGTATTTT.

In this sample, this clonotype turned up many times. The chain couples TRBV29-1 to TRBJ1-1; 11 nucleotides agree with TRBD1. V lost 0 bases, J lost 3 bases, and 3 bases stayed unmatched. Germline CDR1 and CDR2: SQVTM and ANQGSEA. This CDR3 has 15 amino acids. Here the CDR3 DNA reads TGCAGCGTTGAAGATAGGACAGGGGGCTACACTGAAGCTTTCTTT. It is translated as CSVEDRTGGYTEAFF.

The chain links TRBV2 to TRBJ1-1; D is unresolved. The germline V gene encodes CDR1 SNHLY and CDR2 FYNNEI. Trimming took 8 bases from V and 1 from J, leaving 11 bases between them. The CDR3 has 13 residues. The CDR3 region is CASANIANTEAFF. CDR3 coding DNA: TGTGCCAGCGCTAATATCGCGAACACTGAAGCTTTCTTT.

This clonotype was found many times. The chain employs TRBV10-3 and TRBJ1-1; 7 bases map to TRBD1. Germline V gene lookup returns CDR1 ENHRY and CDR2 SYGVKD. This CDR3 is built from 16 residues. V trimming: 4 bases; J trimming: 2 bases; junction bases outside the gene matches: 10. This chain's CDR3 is CAISVVKTGENTEAFF. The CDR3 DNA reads TGTGCCATCAGTGTGGTTAAAACAGGGGAAAACACTGAAGCTTTCTTT.

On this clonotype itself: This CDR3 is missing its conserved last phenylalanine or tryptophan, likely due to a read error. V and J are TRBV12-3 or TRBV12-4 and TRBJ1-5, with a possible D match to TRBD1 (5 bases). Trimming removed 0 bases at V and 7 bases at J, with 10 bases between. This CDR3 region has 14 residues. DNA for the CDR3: TGTGCCAGCAGTTTAGCGGGGACCAGCCAGCCCCAGCATCTT. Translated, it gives CASSLAGTSQPQHL.

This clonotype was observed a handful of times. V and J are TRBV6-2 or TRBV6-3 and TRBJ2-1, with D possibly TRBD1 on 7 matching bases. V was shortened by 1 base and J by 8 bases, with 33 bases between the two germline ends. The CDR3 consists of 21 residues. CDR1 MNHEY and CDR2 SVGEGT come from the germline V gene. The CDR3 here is CASSYYGTAATTTRGGDEQFF. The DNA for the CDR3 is TGTGCCAGCAGTTACTACGGGACAGCCGCCACCACAACGCGGGGTGGAGATGAGCAGTTCTTC.

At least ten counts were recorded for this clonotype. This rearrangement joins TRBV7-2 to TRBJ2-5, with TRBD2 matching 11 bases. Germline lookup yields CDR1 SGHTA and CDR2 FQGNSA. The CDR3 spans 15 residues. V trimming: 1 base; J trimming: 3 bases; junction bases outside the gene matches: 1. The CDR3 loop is CASSLVAGGEETQYF. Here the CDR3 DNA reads TGTGCCAGCAGCTTAGTAGCGGGGGGGGAAGAGACCCAGTACTTC.

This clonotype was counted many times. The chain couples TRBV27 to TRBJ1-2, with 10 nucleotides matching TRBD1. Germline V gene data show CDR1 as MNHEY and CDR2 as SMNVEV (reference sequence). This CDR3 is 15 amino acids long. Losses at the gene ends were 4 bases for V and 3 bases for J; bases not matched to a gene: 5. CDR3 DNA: TGTGCCAGCAGTTCCGGGACAGGGGACCACTATGGCTACACCTTC. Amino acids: CASSSGTGDHYGYTF.

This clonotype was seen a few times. The CDR3 nucleotides are TGTGCCAGCAGCTCCAGCAGCGGGAGGGCCCGGGAGCAGTACTTC. Its translation: CASSSSSGRAREQYF. The rearrangement joins TRBV7-2 to TRBJ2-7, with TRBD2 identical over 10 bases. The CDR3 consists of 15 residues. V was pared by 4 bases and J by 7 bases, with 10 bases of the junction left unmatched. Germline lookup yields CDR1 SGHTA and CDR2 FQGNSA.

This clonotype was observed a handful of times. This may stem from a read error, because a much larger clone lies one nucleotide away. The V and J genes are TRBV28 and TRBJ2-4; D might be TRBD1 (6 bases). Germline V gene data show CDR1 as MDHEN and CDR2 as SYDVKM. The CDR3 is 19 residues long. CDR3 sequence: CASSLSFRSGARDKNIKYF. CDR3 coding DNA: TGTGCCAGCAGTTTGAGTTTCAGGTCCGGGGCGAGGGACAAAAACATTAAGTACTTC.

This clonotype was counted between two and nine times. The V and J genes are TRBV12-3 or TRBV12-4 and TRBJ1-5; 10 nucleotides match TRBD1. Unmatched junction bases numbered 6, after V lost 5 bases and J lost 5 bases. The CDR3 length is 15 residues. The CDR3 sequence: CASSARDRGYQPQHF. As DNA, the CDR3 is TGTGCCAGCAGTGCCCGGGACAGGGGCTATCAGCCCCAGCATTTT.

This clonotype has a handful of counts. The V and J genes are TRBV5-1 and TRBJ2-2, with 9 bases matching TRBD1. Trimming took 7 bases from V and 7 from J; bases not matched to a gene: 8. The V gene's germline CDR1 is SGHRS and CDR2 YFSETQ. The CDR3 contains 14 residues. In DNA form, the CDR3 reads TGCGCCAGCGGCGGACAGGGGAATGGCGGGGAGCTGTTTTTT. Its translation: CASGGQGNGGELFF.

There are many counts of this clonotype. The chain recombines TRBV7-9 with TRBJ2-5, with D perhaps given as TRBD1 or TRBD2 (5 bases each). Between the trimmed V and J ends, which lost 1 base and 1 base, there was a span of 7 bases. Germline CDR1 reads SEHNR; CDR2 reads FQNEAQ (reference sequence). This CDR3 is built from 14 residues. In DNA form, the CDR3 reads TGTGCCAGCAGCTTAGTGGGGGTCCAAGAGACCCAGTACTTC. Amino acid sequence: CASSLVGVQETQYF.

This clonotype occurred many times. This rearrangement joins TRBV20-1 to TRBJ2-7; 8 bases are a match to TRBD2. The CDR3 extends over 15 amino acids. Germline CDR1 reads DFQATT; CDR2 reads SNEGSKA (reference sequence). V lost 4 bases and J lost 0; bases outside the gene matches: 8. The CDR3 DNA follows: TGCAGTGCTACGGGGGGGGCTTGGTCCTCCTACGAGCAGTACTTC. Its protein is CSATGGAWSSYEQYF.

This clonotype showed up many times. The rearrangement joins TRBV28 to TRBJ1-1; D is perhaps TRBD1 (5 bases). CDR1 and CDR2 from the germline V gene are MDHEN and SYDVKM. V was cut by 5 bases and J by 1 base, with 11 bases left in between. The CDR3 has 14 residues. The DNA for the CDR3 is TGTGCCAGCAGTGCAGGGTGGAAGAACACTGAAGCTTTCTTT. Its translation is CASSAGWKNTEAFF.